The present entry profiles one T cell receptor (beta chain) with its context. Germline-derived CDR1 and CDR2 are MNHEY and SMNVEV (reference sequence). J was trimmed by 7 bases and V by 8 bases; bases with no gene match: 7. This CDR3 has 13 residues. The data are from a study of blood T cell repertoires in COVID-19. Study overall: Researchers got acute and convalescent COVID-19 samples from the United States, Italy and Spain.

The table came from immunoSEQ multiplex PCR; TCRdb's copy has only in-frame clones and leaves some out. This table has 90,000 to 150,000 clones, 75% to 85% appearing once. The genes are TRBV27 and TRBJ1-4; 7 nucleotides line up with TRBD1. The sequence was collected from a human donor in a cohort sampled during active COVID-19. Material: peripheral blood. Here the CDR3 reads CASCRGLGEKLFF. The CDR3 DNA sequence: TGTGCCAGCTGCAGGGGGTTGGGTGAAAAACTGTTTTTT.